Each of the 22 T cell receptor beta chains below was sequenced from the same sample in a study of OX40 agonist ivuxolimab in advanced cancers. Assay used: immunoSEQ multiplex PCR; TCRdb lists only in-frame clones, some missing. Among tens of thousands of clones listed, more than 65% were seen once. The sample consisted of CD4+ or CD8+ T cells sorted from blood, taken in a trial of the OX40 agonist ivuxolimab. The source of these receptors is an adult with an advanced solid tumor such as melanoma, head and neck, liver or kidney cancer.

This chain connects TRBV19 to TRBJ1-2; 8 bases line up with TRBD1. CDR1 and CDR2 from the germline V gene are LNHDA and SQIVND (reference sequence). The CDR3 consists of 14 residues. V was clipped by 5 bases and J by 5 bases; unmatched bases: 7. The CDR3: CASSLGQGGYGYTF. The CDR3 DNA follows: TGTGCCAGTAGTTTAGGACAGGGTGGATATGGCTACACCTTC.

This sequence joins TRBV30 and TRBJ2-1; 10 nucleotides match TRBD2. Per the germline V gene, CDR1 is GTSNPN and CDR2 is SVGIG (reference sequence). The CDR3 is made up of 13 amino acids. Trimming removed 1 base from V and 12 bases from J; junction bases left unmatched: 6. In DNA, the CDR3 is TGTGCCTGGAGTGGGACTAGCGGTTTTGTGCAGTTCTTC. Its translation: CAWSGTSGFVQFF. The whole variable domain, remainder taken from reference TRBV30 and TRBJ2-1, is SQTIHQWPATLVQPVGSPLSLECTVEGTSNPNLYWYRQAAGRGLQLLFYSVGIGQISSEVPQNLSASRPQDRQFILSSKKLLLSDSGFYLCAWSGTSGFVQFFGPGTRLTVL.

The chain employs TRBV6-1 and TRBJ1-2, with D unclear. The length of the CDR3 is 14 residues. Germline CDR1 is MNHNS and CDR2 is SASEGT. The V end lost 10 bases, the J end lost 2 bases, and 17 bases lay between the germline ends. The CDR3 sequence: CATFSAALNYGYTF. The CDR3 DNA reads as TGTGCCACGTTTTCGGCGGCCCTGAACTATGGCTACACCTTC.

V gene TRBV2 combines with J gene TRBJ2-2, with TRBD1 matching 7 bases. The germline V gene encodes CDR1 SNHLY and CDR2 FYNNEI. The CDR3 spans 15 residues. Unmatched junction bases numbered 3, after V lost 3 bases and J lost 2 bases. The CDR3 bases are TGTGCCAGCAGTGAGTACAGGGGTAACACCGGGGAGCTGTTTTTT. This encodes CASSEYRGNTGELFF. The full variable domain, rest sourced from reference TRBV2 and TRBJ2-2, is EPEVTQTPSHQVTQMGQEVILRCVPISNHLYFYWYRQILGQKVEFLVSFYNNEISEKSEIFDDQFSVERPDGSNFTLKIRSTKLEDSAMYFCASSEYRGNTGELFFGEGSRLTVL.

This chain joins TRBV27 and TRBJ2-7, with 16 bases aligning to TRBD2. The CDR3 consists of 16 residues. J lost 5 bases, V lost 5 bases, and 6 bases had no gene match. From germline, CDR1 is MNHEY and CDR2 SMNVEV (reference sequence). In nucleotides, the CDR3 is TGTGCCAGCAGTCCAGGGACTAGCGGGAGGGCCCACGAGCAGTACTTC. It translates to CASSPGTSGRAHEQYF.

This chain links TRBV9 with TRBJ1-1; D perhaps matches TRBD1 (5 bases). The germline V and J ends were trimmed by 0 bases and 0 bases, with 12 bases remaining between them. The germline gives CDR1 SGDLS, CDR2 YYNGEE. The CDR3 sequence is 16 residues long. The CDR3 nucleotides read TGTGCCAGCAGCGTAGATCTGGGGGACTTGAACACTGAAGCTTTCTTT. Encoded protein: CASSVDLGDLNTEAFF.

J is TRBJ2-2 and V is TRBV5-1, with unresolved D. The CDR3 is 12 residues long. CDR1 SGHRS and CDR2 YFSETQ come from the germline V gene. With 4 bases removed from V and 7 bases from J, the gap between germline ends came to 8 bases. This CDR3 reads CASSKRSGELFF. In nucleotides, the CDR3 is TGCGCCAGCAGCAAGCGCAGCGGGGAGCTGTTTTTT.

V usage is TRBV13 and J usage is TRBJ1-1; 7 bases agree with TRBD1. Germline CDR1 PRHDT, CDR2 FYEKMQ (reference sequence). The CDR3 runs 14 residues. With 5 bases clipped from V and 2 bases from J, the junction kept 5 bases outside the gene matches. CDR3 sequence reads: CASSDTGVNTEAFF. As DNA, the CDR3 is TGTGCCAGCAGCGATACAGGGGTTAACACTGAAGCTTTCTTT.

This chain connects TRBV6-6 to TRBJ2-7; D unresolved. Germline CDR1 MNHNY, CDR2 SVGAGI (reference sequence). The V gene lost 8 bases and the J gene lost 0 bases, with 14 bases spanning the gap. CDR3 length: 14 amino acids. CDR3 residues: CASGLSRSSYEQYF. CDR3 DNA sequence: TGTGCCAGCGGTTTATCGAGGAGCTCCTACGAGCAGTACTTC.

There are a few counts of this clone. The rearrangement links TRBV28 to TRBJ2-7, with TRBD1 matching 9 bases. CDR3 size: 14 residues. The germline V gene has CDR1 MDHEN and CDR2 SYDVKM. The trim removed 2 bases at V and 2 bases at J, leaving 1 base unmatched. CDR3 sequence: CASSLTGGAYEQYF. CDR3 DNA: TGTGCCAGCAGTTTAACAGGGGGCGCCTACGAGCAGTACTTC.

The V call is TRBV7-3, the J call TRBJ1-5; D gene uncertain. The V gene lost 2 bases and the J gene lost 5 bases, with 10 bases spanning the gap. Germline loops: CDR1 SGHTA, CDR2 FQGTGA. This CDR3 is 14 amino acids long. In DNA, the CDR3 is TGTGCCAGCAGCTTAGCGCCAACAGATCAGCCCCAGCATTTT. Protein: CASSLAPTDQPQHF.

The CDR3 is CASSFYETSGGYNEQFF. In DNA, the CDR3 is TGCGCCAGCAGCTTCTACGAGACTAGCGGGGGATACAATGAGCAGTTCTTC. V and J are TRBV5-1 and TRBJ2-1, with 12 bases matching TRBD2. The CDR3 spans 17 residues. The ends lost 2 bases at V and 4 bases at J; junction bases unmatched: 7. Germline V gene sequence: CDR1 SGHRS, CDR2 YFSETQ.

The chain uses TRBV19 and TRBJ1-1; 8 bases fit TRBD1. The germline CDR1 and CDR2 sequences are LNHDA and SQIVND (reference sequence). CDR3 length: 13 residues. The ends lost 8 bases at V and 1 base at J; junction bases unmatched: 3. CDR3: CASSDRANTEAFF. The CDR3, as DNA: TGTGCCAGTTCGGACAGGGCGAACACTGAAGCTTTCTTT.

The chain carries TRBV6-6 and TRBJ1-1; D remains unclear. The CDR3 is 12 residues long. Germline values: CDR1 MNHNY, CDR2 SVGAGI (reference sequence). Trimming pared 6 bases from V and 7 bases from J, leaving 12 bases between. The CDR3 DNA is TGTGCCAGCAGCTTTGACCGTTATGAAGCTTTCTTT. As protein: CASSFDRYEAFF.

This chain links TRBV28 with TRBJ1-2; TRBD1 matches at 8 bases. The germline V gene encodes CDR1 MDHEN and CDR2 SYDVKM. The CDR3 loop spans 15 amino acids. Trimming cost V 1 base and J 4 bases; bases outside gene matches: 5. The CDR3 region is CASSLSQGGGYGYTF. The CDR3 DNA follows: TGTGCCAGCAGTTTATCACAGGGGGGCGGCTATGGCTACACCTTC.

The V gene is TRBV19, the J gene TRBJ2-7; a possible D gene is TRBD1 (5 bases). Germline lookup yields CDR1 LNHDA and CDR2 SQIVND (reference sequence). V was clipped by 3 bases and J by 0 bases, with 12 bases between them. The CDR3 contains 15 residues. DNA of the CDR3: TGTGCCAGTAGTATGGGAAGGGGCCCCTCCTACGAGCAGTACTTC. This gives the protein CASSMGRGPSYEQYF.

The J gene is TRBJ2-5, the V gene TRBV5-1, with D perhaps matching TRBD1 (6 bases). The DNA end lines up better with TRBJ2-7; the J call may be wrong. Germline loops: CDR1 SGHRS, CDR2 YFSETQ. The length of the CDR3 is 13 residues. CDR3 bases: TGCGCCAGCAGCTCCGGACAGCCCTACGAGCAGTACTTC. Its protein is CASSSGQPYEQYF.

In its sample, this clone was seen once. The rearrangement joins TRBV11-2 to TRBJ1-1; TRBD1 agrees at 12 bases. V shed 3 bases, J shed 11 bases, and the junction held 10 bases outside the gene matches. This CDR3 is built from 15 residues. Germline lookup yields CDR1 SGHAT and CDR2 FQNNGV. The CDR3 DNA is TGTGCCAGCAGCTTGGCCGGGACAGGGGGCTTTAAGGCTTTCTTT. It codes for CASSLAGTGGFKAFF. Combining the CDR3 with reference TRBV11-2 and TRBJ1-1 gives the whole variable domain EAGVAQSPRYKIIEKRQSVAFWCNPISGHATLYWYQQILGQGPKLLIQFQNNGVVDDSQLPKDRFSAERLKGVDSTLKIQPAKLEDSAVYLCASSLAGTGGFKAFFGQGTRLTVV.

This clone was seen more than once but under ten times. V is TRBV2 and J is TRBJ1-1, with TRBD1 matching over 7 bases. J was trimmed by 4 bases and V by 5 bases; bases with no gene match: 4. The CDR3 spans 13 residues. Looked up from germline, CDR1 is SNHLY and CDR2 is FYNNEI. The CDR3 bases are TGTGCCAGCAGTTACCAGGGGGGCACTGAAGCTTTCTTT. Protein: CASSYQGGTEAFF.

The rearrangement links TRBV7-9 to TRBJ2-3; no definite D call. Germline CDR1 reads SEHNR; CDR2 reads FQNEAQ (reference sequence). The V and J ends lost 2 bases and 5 bases respectively, with 5 bases between them. This CDR3 spans 12 amino acids. CDR3 sequence reads: CASSLSEDTQYF. Here the CDR3 DNA reads TGTGCCAGCAGCTTATCGGAAGATACGCAGTATTTT.

The chain is built from TRBV4-1 and TRBJ2-1, with D tentatively TRBD2 (6 bases). The CDR3 loop spans 14 amino acids. The germline V gene encodes CDR1 MGHRA and CDR2 YSYEKL. Trimming took 4 bases from V and 3 from J, leaving 10 bases between them. This chain's CDR3 is CASSLGGDYNEQFF. The CDR3 region has the DNA TGCGCCAGCAGCCTGGGCGGGGACTACAATGAGCAGTTCTTC.

The chain recombines TRBV6-4 with TRBJ2-3; TRBD2 might be the D (7 bases). With 2 bases removed from V and 4 bases from J, the gap between germline ends came to 10 bases. The CDR3 runs 14 residues. Germline-derived CDR1 and CDR2 are MRHNA and SNTAGT. CDR3 sequence: CASSDGGGPDTQYF. The CDR3 DNA reads as TGTGCCAGCAGTGACGGGGGGGGCCCAGATACGCAGTATTTT.